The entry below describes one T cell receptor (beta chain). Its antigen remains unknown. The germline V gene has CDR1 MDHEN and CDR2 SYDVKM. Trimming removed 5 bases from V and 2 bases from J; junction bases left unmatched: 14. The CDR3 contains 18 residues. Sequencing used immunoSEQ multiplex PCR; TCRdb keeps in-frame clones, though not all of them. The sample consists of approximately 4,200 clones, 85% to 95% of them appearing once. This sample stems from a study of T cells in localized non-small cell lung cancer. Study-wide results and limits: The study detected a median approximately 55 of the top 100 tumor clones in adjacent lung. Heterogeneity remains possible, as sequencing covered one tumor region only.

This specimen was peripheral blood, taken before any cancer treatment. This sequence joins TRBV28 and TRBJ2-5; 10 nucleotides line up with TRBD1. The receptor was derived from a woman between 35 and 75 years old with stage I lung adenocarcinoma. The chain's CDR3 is CASSPRPGTGAVQETQYF. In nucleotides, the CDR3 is TGTGCCAGCAGTCCGCGTCCCGGGACAGGGGCCGTACAAGAGACCCAGTACTTC.